In its sample, the clone carrying this T cell receptor (beta chain) was seen a few times. Its antigen is unknown. The CDR3 totals 12 residues. Per germline, CDR1 SQVTM and CDR2 ANQGSEA. Trimming shortened V by 5 bases and J by 7 bases, and 14 bases separated the two germline ends. The data derive from a study of T-cell memory formation after mild COVID-19. Study as a whole: Clusters were largely donor specific.

Study-wide results and caveats: Second-wave clones with a day 37 peak had unconfirmed SARS-CoV-2 specificity. Clones contracting over day 15 to 85 were CD4/CD8 balanced, with later expanders leaning CD4+. Memory from before infection featured some responding clones, which suggests cross-reactive memory joined.

TCRdb re-derived calls from the 5' RACE reads in MiXCR, one entry per CDR3 protein. The data show some 130,000 distinct CDR3 sequences, roughly 24% seen once. The chain joins TRBV29-1 to TRBJ1-2; possible D gene TRBD1, 6 bases. The specimen was PBMCs or a T cell subset sorted from them (not recorded which). The receptor was derived from an adult woman who had mild COVID-19 (a few samples of this study predate the infection). Cell type and time point are not known. The CDR3 region is CSVSGAMGGYTF. In nucleotides, the CDR3 is TGCAGCGTTTCAGGGGCAATGGGTGGCTACACCTTC.